This T cell receptor (beta chain) appears in the sequencing data of a study of shared clonotypes between healthy human individuals. Generated by immunoSEQ multiplex PCR, the TCRdb table keeps only in-frame clones and is missing some. The sample yields some 2,500,000 clones, 85% to 95% seen once. This CDR3 region has 17 residues. Germline V gene data show CDR1 as LGHNA and CDR2 as YNFKEQ. With 3 bases removed from V and 3 bases from J, the gap between germline ends came to 20 bases. Whole-study results and caveats: Only blood underwent sampling, and tissue repertoires likely differ.

As to this clone: Its antigen is unidentified.

The sequencing sample was made of naive CD4+ T cells from PBMCs. The subset denotes: CD45RA+ positively selected. This chain connects TRBV4-2 to TRBJ1-2, with D possibly TRBD1 on 6 matching bases. The sequence was collected from a man in his late teens or twenties in good health. Some clones in this sample may be carry-over from other donors' samples. This chain's CDR3 is CASSHGGGRGADYGYTF. DNA of the CDR3: TGTGCCAGCAGCCACGGCGGCGGTCGGGGGGCTGACTATGGCTACACCTTC.